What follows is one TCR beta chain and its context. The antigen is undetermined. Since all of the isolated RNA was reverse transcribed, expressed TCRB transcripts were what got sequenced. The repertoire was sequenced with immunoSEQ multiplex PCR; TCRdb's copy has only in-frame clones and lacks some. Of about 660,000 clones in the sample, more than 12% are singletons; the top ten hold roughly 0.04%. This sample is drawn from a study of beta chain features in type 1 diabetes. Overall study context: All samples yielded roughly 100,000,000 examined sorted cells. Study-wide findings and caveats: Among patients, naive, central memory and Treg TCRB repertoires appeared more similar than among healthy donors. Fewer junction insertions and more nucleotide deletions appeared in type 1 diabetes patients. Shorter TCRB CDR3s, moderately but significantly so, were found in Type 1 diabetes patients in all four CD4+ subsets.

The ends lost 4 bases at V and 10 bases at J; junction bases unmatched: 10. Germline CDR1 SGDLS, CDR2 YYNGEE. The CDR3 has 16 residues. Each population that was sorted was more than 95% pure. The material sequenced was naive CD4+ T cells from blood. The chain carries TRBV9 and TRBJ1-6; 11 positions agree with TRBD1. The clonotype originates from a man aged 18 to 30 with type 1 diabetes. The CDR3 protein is CASSPVGQGAGSPLHF. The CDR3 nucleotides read TGTGCCAGCAGCCCAGTTGGACAGGGGGCCGGGTCACCCCTCCACTTT.